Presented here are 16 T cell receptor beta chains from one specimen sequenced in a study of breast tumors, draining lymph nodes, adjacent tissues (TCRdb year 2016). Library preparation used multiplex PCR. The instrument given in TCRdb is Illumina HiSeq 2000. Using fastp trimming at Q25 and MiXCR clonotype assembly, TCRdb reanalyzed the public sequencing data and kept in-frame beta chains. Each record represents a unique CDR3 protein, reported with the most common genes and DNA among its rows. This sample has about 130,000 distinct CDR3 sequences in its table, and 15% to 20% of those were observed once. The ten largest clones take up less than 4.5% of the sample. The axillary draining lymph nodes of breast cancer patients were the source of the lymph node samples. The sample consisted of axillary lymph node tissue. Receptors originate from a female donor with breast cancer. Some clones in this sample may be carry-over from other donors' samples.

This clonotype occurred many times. DNA of the CDR3: TGTGCCAGCAGCCCTAGCGGACCTGGGGAGACCCAGTACTTC. This gives the protein CASSPSGPGETQYF. V is TRBV7-2 and J is TRBJ2-5; 7 bases are shared with TRBD2. CDR1 SGHTA and CDR2 FQGNSA come from the germline V gene. CDR3 length: 14 residues. After removal of 5 bases from V and 5 bases from J, the junction contained 8 bases not matched to a gene.

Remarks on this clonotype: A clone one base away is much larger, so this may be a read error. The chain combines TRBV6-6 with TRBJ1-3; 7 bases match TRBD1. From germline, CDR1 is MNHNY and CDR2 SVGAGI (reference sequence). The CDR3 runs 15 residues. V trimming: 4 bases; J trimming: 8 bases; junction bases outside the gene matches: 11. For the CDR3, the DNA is TGTGCCAGCAGTTTCCGTGGAAGCAGGGGGGACACCATATATTTT. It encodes CASSFRGSRGDTIYF.

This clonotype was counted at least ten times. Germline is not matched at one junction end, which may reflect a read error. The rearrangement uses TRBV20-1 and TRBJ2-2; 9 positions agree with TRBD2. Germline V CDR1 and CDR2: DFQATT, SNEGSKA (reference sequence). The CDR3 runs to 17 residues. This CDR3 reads CSARVGTSRRIAGELFF. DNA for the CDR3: TGCAGTGCCAGAGTAGGGACTAGCCGGCGTATAGCCGGGGAGCTGTTTTTT.

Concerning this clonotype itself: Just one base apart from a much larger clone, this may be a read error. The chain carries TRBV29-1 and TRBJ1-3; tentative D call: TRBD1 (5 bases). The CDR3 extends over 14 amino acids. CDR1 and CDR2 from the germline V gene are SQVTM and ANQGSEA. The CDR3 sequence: CSVEMGGRVDTMYF. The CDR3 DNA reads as TGCAGCGTTGAAATGGGCGGCAGGGTCGACACCATGTATTTT.

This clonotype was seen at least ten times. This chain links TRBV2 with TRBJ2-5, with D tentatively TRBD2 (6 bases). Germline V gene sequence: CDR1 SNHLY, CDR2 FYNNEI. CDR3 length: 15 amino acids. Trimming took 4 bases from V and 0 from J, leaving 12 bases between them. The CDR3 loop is CASSGGTSYQETQYF. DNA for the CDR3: TGTGCCAGCAGTGGGGGGACTTCGTACCAAGAGACCCAGTACTTC.

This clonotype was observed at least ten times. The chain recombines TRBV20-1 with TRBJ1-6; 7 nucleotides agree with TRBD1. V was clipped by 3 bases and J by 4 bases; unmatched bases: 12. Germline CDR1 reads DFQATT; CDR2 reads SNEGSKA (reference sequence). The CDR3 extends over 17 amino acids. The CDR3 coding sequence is TGCAGTGCTAGTGAAGAAGGGGGCCGCCTTTATAATTCACCCCTCCACTTT. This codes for CSASEEGGRLYNSPLHF.

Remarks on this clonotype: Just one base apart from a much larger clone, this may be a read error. The CDR3 sequence: CASSLGRWTSGTDTQYF. CDR3 nucleotide sequence: TGTGCCAGCAGCTTGGGACGCTGGACTAGCGGGACAGATACGCAGTATTTT. J is TRBJ2-3 and V is TRBV5-5; 11 nucleotides agree with TRBD2. The CDR3 consists of 17 residues. V lost 0 bases to trimming and J lost 3 bases; unmatched junction nucleotides: 6. Germline values: CDR1 SGHKS, CDR2 YYEKEE (reference sequence).

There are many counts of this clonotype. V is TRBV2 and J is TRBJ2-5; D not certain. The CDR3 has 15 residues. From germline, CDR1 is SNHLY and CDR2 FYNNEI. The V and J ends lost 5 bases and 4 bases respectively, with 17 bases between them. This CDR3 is CASSYLVTSGETQYF. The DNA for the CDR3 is TGTGCCAGCAGTTATTTAGTCACGTCGGGAGAGACCCAGTACTTC. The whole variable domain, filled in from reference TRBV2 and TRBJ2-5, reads EPEVTQTPSHQVTQMGQEVILRCVPISNHLYFYWYRQILGQKVEFLVSFYNNEISEKSEIFDDQFSVERPDGSNFTLKIRSTKLEDSAMYFCASSYLVTSGETQYFGPGTRLLVL.

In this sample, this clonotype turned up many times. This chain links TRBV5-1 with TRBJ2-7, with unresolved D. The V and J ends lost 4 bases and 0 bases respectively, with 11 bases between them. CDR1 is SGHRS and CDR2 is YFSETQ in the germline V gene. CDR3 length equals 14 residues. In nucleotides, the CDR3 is TGCGCCAGCAGCCGGCTGACAAGCTCCTACGAGCAGTACTTC. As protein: CASSRLTSSYEQYF.

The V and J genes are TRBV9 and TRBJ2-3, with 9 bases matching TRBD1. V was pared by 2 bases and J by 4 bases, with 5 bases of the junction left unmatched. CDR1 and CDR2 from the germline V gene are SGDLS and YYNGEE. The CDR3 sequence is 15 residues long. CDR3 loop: CASSVTGTGSDTQYF. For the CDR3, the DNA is TGTGCCAGCAGCGTCACCGGGACAGGGTCAGATACGCAGTATTTT.

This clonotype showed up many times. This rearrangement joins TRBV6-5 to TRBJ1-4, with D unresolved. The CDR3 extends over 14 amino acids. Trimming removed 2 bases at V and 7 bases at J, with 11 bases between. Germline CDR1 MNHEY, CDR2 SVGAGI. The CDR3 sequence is CASSYRQSSEKLFF. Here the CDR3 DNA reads TGTGCCAGCAGTTACAGGCAGTCCAGTGAAAAACTGTTTTTT.

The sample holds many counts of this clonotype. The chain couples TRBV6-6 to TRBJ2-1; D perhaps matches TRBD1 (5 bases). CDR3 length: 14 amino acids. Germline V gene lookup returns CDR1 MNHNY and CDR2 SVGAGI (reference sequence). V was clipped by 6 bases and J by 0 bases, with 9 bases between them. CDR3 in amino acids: CASRRQLSYNEQFF. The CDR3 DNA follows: TGTGCCAGCAGACGACAGCTCTCCTACAATGAGCAGTTCTTC.

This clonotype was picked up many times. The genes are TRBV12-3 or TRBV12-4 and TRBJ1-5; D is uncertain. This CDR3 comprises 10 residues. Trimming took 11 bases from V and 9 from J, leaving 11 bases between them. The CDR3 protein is CAGRPAPQHF. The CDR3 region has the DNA TGTGCCGGCCGGCCGGCGCCCCAGCATTTT.

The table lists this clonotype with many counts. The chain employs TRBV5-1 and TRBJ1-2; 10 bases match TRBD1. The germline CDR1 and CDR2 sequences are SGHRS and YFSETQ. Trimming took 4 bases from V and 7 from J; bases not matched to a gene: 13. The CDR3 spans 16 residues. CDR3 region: CASSPGTGDLLIGYTF. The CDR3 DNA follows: TGCGCCAGCAGCCCGGGGACAGGGGACCTTCTTATTGGCTACACCTTC.

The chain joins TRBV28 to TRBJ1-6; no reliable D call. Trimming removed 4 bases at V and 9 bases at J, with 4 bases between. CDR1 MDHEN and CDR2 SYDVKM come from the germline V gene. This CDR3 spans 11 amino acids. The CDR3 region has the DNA TGTGCCAGCAGTTCCGCTTCACCCCTCCACTTT. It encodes CASSSASPLHF.

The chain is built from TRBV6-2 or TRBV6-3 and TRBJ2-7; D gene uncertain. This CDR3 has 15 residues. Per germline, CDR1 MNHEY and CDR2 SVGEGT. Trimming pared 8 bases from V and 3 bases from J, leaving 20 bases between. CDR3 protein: CASSSFWKKGYEQYF. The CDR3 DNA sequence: TGTGCCAGCTCATCCTTCTGGAAGAAAGGCTACGAGCAGTACTTC.